The text below deals with one T cell receptor beta chain. The germline gene is not matched at one end of the junction; a read error may be the cause. The data derive from a study of glioma-infiltrating T cells after dendritic cell vaccination. Overall study: Dendritic cell vaccine was injected intradermally three times, biweekly.

The assay was immunoSEQ multiplex PCR, and TCRdb's table has in-frame clones only and misses some. Counted here are 45,000 to 55,000 clones, around 86% occurring once; the ten biggest clones make up 11%. The V gene's germline CDR1 is MNHNY and CDR2 SVGAGI (reference sequence). This CDR3 has 13 amino acids. The chain couples TRBV6-6 to TRBJ1-2; D ambiguous. The TCR was taken from a human donor with glioblastoma. The sample consisted of blood, taken before dendritic cell vaccination. The CDR3 region has the DNA TGTGCCAGCACCTTAGGAGAGCTCTATGACTACACCTTC. Protein product: CASTLGELYDYTF.